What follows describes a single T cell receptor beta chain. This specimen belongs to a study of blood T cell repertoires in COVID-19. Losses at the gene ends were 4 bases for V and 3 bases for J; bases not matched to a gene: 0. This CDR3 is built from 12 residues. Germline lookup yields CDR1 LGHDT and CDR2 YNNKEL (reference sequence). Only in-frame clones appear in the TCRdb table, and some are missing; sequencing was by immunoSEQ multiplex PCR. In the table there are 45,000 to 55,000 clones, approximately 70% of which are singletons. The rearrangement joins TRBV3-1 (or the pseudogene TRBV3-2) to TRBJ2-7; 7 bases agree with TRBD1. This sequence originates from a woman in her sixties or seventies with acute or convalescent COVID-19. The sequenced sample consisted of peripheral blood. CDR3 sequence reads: CASSRDSYEQYF. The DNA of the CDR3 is TGTGCCAGCAGCCGGGACAGCTACGAGCAGTACTTC.